These 15 T cell receptor beta chains were sequenced from one sample in a study of blood T cell repertoires in COVID-19. Method: immunoSEQ multiplex PCR; TCRdb's copy keeps in-frame clones and lacks some. There are a few hundred thousand clones in the sample; roughly 88% occur only once, and 3% lies in the top ten. The sequenced material came from peripheral blood. These receptor sequences come from a woman aged 25 to 39 with active or convalescent COVID-19.

The gene calls are TRBV19 and TRBJ1-6; possibly TRBD1 for D (6 bases). The CDR3 is made up of 14 amino acids. Per the germline V gene, CDR1 is LNHDA and CDR2 is SQIVND (reference sequence). Trimming stripped 5 bases from V and 10 bases from J, with 15 bases between. The CDR3, as DNA: TGTGCCAGTAGTCCGACAGGCGAGACATCACCCCTCCACTTT. This translates into CASSPTGETSPLHF. Full variable domain (missing parts from reference TRBV19 and TRBJ1-6): DGGITQSPKYLFRKEGQNVTLSCEQNLNHDAMYWYRQDPGQGLRLIYYSQIVNDFQKGDIAEGYSVSREKKESFPLTVTSAQKNPTAFYLCASSPTGETSPLHFGNGTRLTVT.

This chain links TRBV7-2 with TRBJ1-3; 7 bases are a match to TRBD1. The germline V gene has CDR1 SGHTA and CDR2 FQGNSA. With V trimmed by 5 bases and J by 4 bases, 11 bases remained unmatched. CDR3 length equals 16 residues. CDR3 residues: CASSHLQGIAGNTIYF. CDR3 in DNA: TGTGCCAGCAGCCACCTACAGGGGATTGCGGGAAACACCATATATTTT.

The chain uses TRBV28 and TRBJ1-5; 8 positions agree with TRBD1. The CDR3 length is 12 residues. J gave up 7 bases and V 11 bases, and 7 bases lay outside the gene matches. Germline loops: CDR1 MDHEN, CDR2 SYDVKM. The CDR3: CACRQGNQPQHF. The DNA of the CDR3 is TGTGCCTGCCGACAGGGGAACCAGCCCCAGCATTTT.

This rearrangement joins TRBV6-2 or TRBV6-3 to TRBJ2-4; D possibly corresponds to TRBD1 (7 bases). The germline CDR1 and CDR2 sequences are MNHEY and SVGEGT. V lost 2 bases to trimming and J lost 3 bases, with 17 bases between them. The CDR3 totals 17 residues. CDR3 coding DNA: TGTGCCAGCAGTTACAGGTTTGACAGGGAGGACAAAAACATTCAGTACTTC. This codes for CASSYRFDREDKNIQYF.

The chain couples TRBV11-3 to TRBJ2-1, with D possibly TRBD2 on 6 matching bases. Germline-derived CDR1 and CDR2 are SGHNT and YENEEA. CDR3 length: 15 residues. V lost 1 base and J lost 1, with 8 bases in between. The DNA of the CDR3 is TGTGCCAGCAGCTTAGTGGGGGGTTCCTACAATGAGCAGTTCTTC. Residues: CASSLVGGSYNEQFF.

This rearrangement joins TRBV6-5 to TRBJ2-7; tentatively, D is TRBD1 (5 bases). V dropped 0 bases and J dropped 6 bases, with 15 bases sitting between them. This CDR3 spans 15 amino acids. Germline CDR1 reads MNHEY; CDR2 reads SVGAGI. Written as DNA, the CDR3 is TGTGCCAGCAGTTACTCGGGTGGGGCGCGCGGCGAGCAGTACTTC. Translated, it gives CASSYSGGARGEQYF.

This clone was recorded a few times. The V call is TRBV14, the J call TRBJ1-1; maybe TRBD1 (5 bases). V was trimmed by 4 bases and J by 8 bases, leaving 20 bases between them. CDR1 and CDR2 from the germline V gene are SGHDN and FVKESK. The CDR3 covers 15 residues. The CDR3 DNA is TGTGCCAGCAGCCCATTATTGTTGCAGGACATCGAAGCTTTCTTT. Amino acid sequence: CASSPLLLQDIEAFF.

This clone was counted once. The rearrangement uses TRBV27 and TRBJ1-2; 9 bases match TRBD1. Germline loops: CDR1 MNHEY, CDR2 SMNVEV (reference sequence). V shed 8 bases, J shed 7 bases, and the junction held 14 bases outside the gene matches. This CDR3 contains 15 residues. This CDR3 is CASPTGTGKQCGYTF. CDR3 DNA sequence: TGTGCCAGCCCAACCGGGACAGGGAAACAGTGTGGCTACACCTTC.

A single count supports this clone. Other DNA sequences in this specimen translate into the identical CDR3. The rearrangement uses TRBV5-1 and TRBJ2-7, with 8 bases matching TRBD2. After removal of 0 bases from V and 2 bases from J, the junction contained 4 bases not matched to a gene. The CDR3 runs to 15 residues. The germline V gene has CDR1 SGHRS and CDR2 YFSETQ. The CDR3 sequence: CASSLAAGGPYEQYF. The CDR3 DNA reads as TGCGCCAGCAGCTTGGCGGCGGGGGGCCCCTACGAGCAGTACTTC.

The chain employs TRBV3-1 (or the pseudogene TRBV3-2) and TRBJ2-3; D gene ambiguous. The germline V gene has CDR1 LGHDT and CDR2 YNNKEL (reference sequence). V lost 1 base to trimming and J lost 7 bases, with 6 bases between them. The CDR3 has 12 residues. The CDR3 is CASSQGSYTQYF. The CDR3 region has the DNA TGTGCCAGCAGCCAAGGGAGCTATACGCAGTATTTT.

V gene TRBV27 combines with J gene TRBJ1-6; tentatively, D is TRBD1 (5 bases). The CDR3 spans 13 residues. Between the trimmed V and J ends, which lost 5 bases and 8 bases, there was a span of 10 bases. Per germline, CDR1 MNHEY and CDR2 SMNVEV (reference sequence). The CDR3 region has the DNA TGTGCCAGCAGTCTAGACAGATATTCACCCCTCCACTTT. Translating it yields CASSLDRYSPLHF.

The chain links TRBV4-3 to TRBJ2-2, with TRBD2 matching 13 bases. This CDR3 has 18 amino acids. The V gene's germline CDR1 is LGHNA and CDR2 YSLEER. V trimming: 1 base; J trimming: 3 bases; junction bases outside the gene matches: 5. The CDR3 bases are TGCGCCAGCAGCCAAGCACTAGCGGGGGGGCCACACACCGGGGAGCTGTTTTTT. Residues: CASSQALAGGPHTGELFF.

V and J are TRBV11-2 and TRBJ2-3; 8 bases are a match to TRBD1. The junction had 5 bases not matched to a gene; V was cut back by 4 bases and J by 2 bases. CDR3 length: 15 residues. The germline CDR1 and CDR2 sequences are SGHAT and FQNNGV. CDR3: CASSSRGQDTDTQYF. The CDR3 DNA follows: TGTGCCAGCAGCTCGCGGGGACAGGACACAGATACGCAGTATTTT.

This chain connects TRBV28 to TRBJ1-3; D is unresolved. V dropped 2 bases and J dropped 5 bases, with 13 bases sitting between them. The CDR3 sequence is 15 residues long. Germline CDR1 is MDHEN and CDR2 is SYDVKM. The CDR3 region has the DNA TGTGCCAGCAGTTTACACGTGGCGGGCAGAAACACCATATATTTT. Amino acid sequence: CASSLHVAGRNTIYF.

This chain joins TRBV4-3 and TRBJ1-6, with TRBD1 as a possible D gene (6 bases). Germline CDR1 and CDR2: LGHNA and YSLEER. This CDR3 comprises 17 residues. V gave up 4 bases and J gave up 5 bases, with 18 bases separating them. The CDR3: CASSRTHPRGNNSPLHF. CDR3 bases: TGCGCCAGCAGCCGGACTCATCCAAGGGGGAATAATTCACCCCTCCACTTT.